Sequencing of this T cell receptor (beta chain) was carried out in a study of blood T cell repertoires in COVID-19. TCRdb's table, derived via immunoSEQ multiplex PCR, lists solely in-frame clones and lacks some. The sample comprises 170,000 or so clones, roughly 86% of which are singletons, and 0.55% to 0.6% rests with the top ten. This clone was found once. Sample: peripheral blood. This receptor was identified in a man between 60 and 70 years old with COVID-19, enrolled during active disease.

This chain's CDR3 is CATSDPTGDSNQPQHF. In DNA, the CDR3 is TGTGCCACCAGTGATCCGACAGGGGATAGCAATCAGCCCCAGCATTTT. This chain connects TRBV24-1 to TRBJ1-5; TRBD1 agrees at 8 bases. The length of the CDR3 is 16 residues. Germline CDR1 and CDR2: KGHDR and SFDVKD. The V and J ends lost 3 bases and 0 bases, in that order; junction bases with no gene match: 3.